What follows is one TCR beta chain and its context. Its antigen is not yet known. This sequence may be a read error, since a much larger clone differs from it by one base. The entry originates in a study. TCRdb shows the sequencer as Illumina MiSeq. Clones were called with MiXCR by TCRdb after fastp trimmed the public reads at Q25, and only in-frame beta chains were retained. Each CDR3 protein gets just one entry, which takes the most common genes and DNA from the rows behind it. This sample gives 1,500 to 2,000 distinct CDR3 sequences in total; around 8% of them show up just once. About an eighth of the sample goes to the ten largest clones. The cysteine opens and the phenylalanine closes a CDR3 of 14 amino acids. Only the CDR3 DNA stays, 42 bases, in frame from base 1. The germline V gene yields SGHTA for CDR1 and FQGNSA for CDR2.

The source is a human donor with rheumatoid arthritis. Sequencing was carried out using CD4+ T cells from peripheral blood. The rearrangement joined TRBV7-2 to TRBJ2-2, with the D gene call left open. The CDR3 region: CACSLLHSTGELFF. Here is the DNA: TGTGCCTGCAGCTTACTCCACTCCACCGGGGAGCTGTTTTTT.